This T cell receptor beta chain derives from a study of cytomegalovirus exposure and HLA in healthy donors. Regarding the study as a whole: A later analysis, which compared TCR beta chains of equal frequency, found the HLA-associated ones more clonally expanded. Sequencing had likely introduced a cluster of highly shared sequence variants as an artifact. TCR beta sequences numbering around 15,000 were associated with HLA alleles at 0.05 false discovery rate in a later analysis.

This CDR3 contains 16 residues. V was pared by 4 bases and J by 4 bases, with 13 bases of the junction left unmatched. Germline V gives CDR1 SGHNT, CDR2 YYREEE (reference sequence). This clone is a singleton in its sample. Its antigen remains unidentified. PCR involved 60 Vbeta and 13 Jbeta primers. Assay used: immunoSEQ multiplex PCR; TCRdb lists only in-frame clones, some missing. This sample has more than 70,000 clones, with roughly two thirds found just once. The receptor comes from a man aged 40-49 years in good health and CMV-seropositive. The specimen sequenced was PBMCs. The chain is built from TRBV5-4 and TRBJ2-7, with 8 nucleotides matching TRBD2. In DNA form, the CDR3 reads TGTGCCAGCAGCCAAGGGCGGGCGGGAGGTTCATACGAGCAGTACTTC. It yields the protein CASSQGRAGGSYEQYF.